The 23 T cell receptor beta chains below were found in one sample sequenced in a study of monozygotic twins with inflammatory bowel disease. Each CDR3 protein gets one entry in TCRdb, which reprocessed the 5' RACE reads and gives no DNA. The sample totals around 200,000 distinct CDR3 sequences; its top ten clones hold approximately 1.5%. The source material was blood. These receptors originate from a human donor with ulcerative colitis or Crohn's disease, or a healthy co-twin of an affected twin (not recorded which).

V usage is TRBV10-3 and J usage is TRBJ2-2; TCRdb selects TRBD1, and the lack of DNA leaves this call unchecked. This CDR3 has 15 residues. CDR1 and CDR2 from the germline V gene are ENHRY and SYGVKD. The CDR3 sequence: CAIRGFGPGSGELFF.

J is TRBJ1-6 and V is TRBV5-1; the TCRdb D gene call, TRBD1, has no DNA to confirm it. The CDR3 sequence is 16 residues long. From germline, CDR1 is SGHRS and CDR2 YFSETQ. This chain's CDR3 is CASSLGGGKRNSPLHF.

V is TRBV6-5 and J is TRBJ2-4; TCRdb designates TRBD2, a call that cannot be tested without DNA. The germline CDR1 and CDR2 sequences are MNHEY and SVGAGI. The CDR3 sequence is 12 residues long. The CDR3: CASRTSGNIQYF.

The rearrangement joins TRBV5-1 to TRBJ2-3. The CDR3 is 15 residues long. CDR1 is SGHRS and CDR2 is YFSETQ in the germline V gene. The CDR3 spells CASSLGLSSTDTQYF.

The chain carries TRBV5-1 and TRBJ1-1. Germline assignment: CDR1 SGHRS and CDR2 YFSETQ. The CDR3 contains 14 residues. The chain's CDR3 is CASSSDLMNTEAFF.

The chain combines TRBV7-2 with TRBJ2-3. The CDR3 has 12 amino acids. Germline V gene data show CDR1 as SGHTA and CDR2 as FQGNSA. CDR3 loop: CASSLMGTTQYF.

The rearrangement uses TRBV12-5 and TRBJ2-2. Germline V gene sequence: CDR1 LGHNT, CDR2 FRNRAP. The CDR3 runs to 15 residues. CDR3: CASGLRQKNTGELFF.

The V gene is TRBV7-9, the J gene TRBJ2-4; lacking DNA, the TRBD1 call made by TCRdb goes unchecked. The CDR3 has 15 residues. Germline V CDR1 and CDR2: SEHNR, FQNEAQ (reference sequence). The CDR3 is CASSPRTGNGNIQYF. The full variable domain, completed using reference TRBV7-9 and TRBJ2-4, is DTGVSQNPRHKITKRGQNVTFRCDPISEHNRLYWYRQTLGQGPEFLTYFQNEAQLEKSRLLSDRFSAERPKGSFSTLEIQRTEQGDSAMYLCASSPRTGNGNIQYFGAGTRLSVL.

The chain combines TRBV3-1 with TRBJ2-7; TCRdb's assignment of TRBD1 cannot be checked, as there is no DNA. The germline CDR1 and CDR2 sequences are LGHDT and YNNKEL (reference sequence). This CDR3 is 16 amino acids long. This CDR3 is CASSQERQGITYEQYF.

CDR3 region: CASSDFNGQETQYF. This chain joins TRBV2 and TRBJ2-5. CDR1 and CDR2 (germline): SNHLY, FYNNEI. This CDR3 comprises 14 residues. The entire variable domain, with the rest obtained from reference TRBV2 and TRBJ2-5, is as follows: EPEVTQTPSHQVTQMGQEVILRCVPISNHLYFYWYRQILGQKVEFLVSFYNNEISEKSEIFDDQFSVERPDGSNFTLKIRSTKLEDSAMYFCASSDFNGQETQYFGPGTRLLVL.

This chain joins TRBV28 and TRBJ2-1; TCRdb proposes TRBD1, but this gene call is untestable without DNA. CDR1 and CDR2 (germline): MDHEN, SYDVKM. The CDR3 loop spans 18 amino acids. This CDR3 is CASLGAGGRRGSYNEQFF.

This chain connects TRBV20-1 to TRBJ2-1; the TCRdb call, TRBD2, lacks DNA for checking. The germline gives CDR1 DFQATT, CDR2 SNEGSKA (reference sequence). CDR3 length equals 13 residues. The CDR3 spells CSARRGNYNEQFF.

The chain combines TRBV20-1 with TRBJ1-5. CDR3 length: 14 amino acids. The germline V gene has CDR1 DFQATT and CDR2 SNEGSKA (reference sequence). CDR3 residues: CSASKRGRDQPQHF.

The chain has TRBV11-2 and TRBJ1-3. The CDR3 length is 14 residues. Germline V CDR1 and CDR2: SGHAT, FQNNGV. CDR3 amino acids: CASSSPPQLNTIYF.

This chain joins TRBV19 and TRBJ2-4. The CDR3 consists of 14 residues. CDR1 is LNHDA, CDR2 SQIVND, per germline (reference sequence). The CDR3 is CASSIGIGWNIQYF.

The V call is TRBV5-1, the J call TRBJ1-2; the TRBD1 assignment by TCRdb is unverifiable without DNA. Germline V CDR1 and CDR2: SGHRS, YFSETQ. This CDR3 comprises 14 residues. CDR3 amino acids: CASSWRPGTYGYTF.

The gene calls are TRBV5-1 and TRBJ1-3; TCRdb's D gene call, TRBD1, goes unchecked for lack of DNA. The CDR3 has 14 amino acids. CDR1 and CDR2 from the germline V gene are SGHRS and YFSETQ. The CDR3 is CASSIGQSGNTIYF. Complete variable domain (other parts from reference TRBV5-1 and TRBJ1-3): KAGVTQTPRYLIKTRGQQVTLSCSPISGHRSVSWYQQTPGQGLQFLFEYFSETQRNKGNFPGRFSGRQFSNSRSEMNVSTLELGDSALYLCASSIGQSGNTIYFGEGSWLTVV.

The CDR3 loop is CSAISARSGGSYEQYF. The chain is built from TRBV20-1 and TRBJ2-7; TCRdb returns TRBD1, unconfirmable since there is no DNA. CDR1 and CDR2 from the germline V gene are DFQATT and SNEGSKA (reference sequence). This CDR3 is built from 16 residues.

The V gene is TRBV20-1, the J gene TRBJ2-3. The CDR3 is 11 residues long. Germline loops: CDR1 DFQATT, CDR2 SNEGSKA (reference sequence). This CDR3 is CSALEGDTQYF.

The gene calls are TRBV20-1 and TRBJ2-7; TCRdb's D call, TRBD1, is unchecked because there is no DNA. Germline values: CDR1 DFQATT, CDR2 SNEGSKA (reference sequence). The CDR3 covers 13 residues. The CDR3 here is CSARTGSSYEQYF.

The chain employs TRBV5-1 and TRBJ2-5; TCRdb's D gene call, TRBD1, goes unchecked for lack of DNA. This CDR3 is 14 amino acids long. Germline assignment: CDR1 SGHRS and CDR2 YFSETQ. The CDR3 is CASSFDRAEETQYF.

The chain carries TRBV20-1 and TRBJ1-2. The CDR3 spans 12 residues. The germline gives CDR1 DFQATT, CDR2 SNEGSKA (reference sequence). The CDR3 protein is CSASRENYGYTF.

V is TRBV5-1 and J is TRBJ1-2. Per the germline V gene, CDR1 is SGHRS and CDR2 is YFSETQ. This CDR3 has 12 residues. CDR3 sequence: CASSLDHYGYTF.